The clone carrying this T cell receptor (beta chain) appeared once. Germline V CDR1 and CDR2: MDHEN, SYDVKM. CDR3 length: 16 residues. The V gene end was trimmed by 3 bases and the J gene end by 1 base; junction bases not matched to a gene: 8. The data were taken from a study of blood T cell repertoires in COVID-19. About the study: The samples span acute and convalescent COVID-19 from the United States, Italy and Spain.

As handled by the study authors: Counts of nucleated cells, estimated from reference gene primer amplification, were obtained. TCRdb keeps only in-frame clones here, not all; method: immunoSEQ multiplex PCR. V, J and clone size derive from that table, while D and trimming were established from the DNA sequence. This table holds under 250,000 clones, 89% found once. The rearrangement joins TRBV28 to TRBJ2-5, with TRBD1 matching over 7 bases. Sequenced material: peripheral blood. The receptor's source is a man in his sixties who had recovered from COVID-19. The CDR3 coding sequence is TGTGCCAGCAGTTTTTCCCGACAGGGTGGCCAAGAGACCCAGTACTTC. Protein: CASSFSRQGGQETQYF.